This paragraph covers one TCR beta chain sequence. These data originate in a study of blood T cells in healthy people across ages. The germline V gene encodes CDR1 MNHNY and CDR2 SVGAGI (reference sequence). Trimming shortened V by 2 bases and J by 6 bases, and 8 bases separated the two germline ends. The CDR3 covers 13 residues. Combining a sample-barcoded 5' primer with a J-beta primer mix, a second PCR ran for 7 to 11 cycles. Via MiXCR, TCRdb re-called the 5' RACE reads, giving one row per CDR3 protein. Of about 560,000 distinct CDR3 sequences listed, about 27% were seen once; the top ten hold roughly 3.5%. These data also featured in a second study, about T cells of mothers and their children.

The sequencing input was blood. The rearrangement uses TRBV6-6 and TRBJ1-5, with D unclear. The clonotype originates from a boy aged 2 to 10 in good health. The CDR3 spells CASSYVKGQPQHF. Here the CDR3 DNA reads TGTGCCAGCAGTTACGTTAAGGGTCAGCCCCAGCATTTT.